The 11 T cell receptor beta chains below were found in one sample sequenced in a study of cytomegalovirus exposure and HLA in healthy donors. The PCR contained 60 Vbeta and 13 Jbeta primers. Sequenced by immunoSEQ multiplex PCR; TCRdb stores in-frame clones only, minus some. The sample lists about 140,000 clones, 76% occurring once. The specimen was PBMCs. Every receptor here comes from a male donor in good health and CMV-seronegative.

V usage is TRBV19 and J usage is TRBJ1-1; 7 nucleotides line up with TRBD1. The trim removed 1 base at V and 0 bases at J, leaving 8 bases unmatched. The CDR3 covers 17 residues. In germline, CDR1 is LNHDA, CDR2 SQIVND (reference sequence). CDR3 DNA sequence: TGTGCCAGTAGTATAGGGGGCAGGGGGATCATGAACACTGAAGCTTTCTTT. Its translation: CASSIGGRGIMNTEAFF. Variable domain in full (rest from reference TRBV19 and TRBJ1-1): DGGITQSPKYLFRKEGQNVTLSCEQNLNHDAMYWYRQDPGQGLRLIYYSQIVNDFQKGDIAEGYSVSREKKESFPLTVTSAQKNPTAFYLCASSIGGRGIMNTEAFFGQGTRLTVV.

About this clone itself: Other DNA sequences in the sample encode the same CDR3. V usage is TRBV27 and J usage is TRBJ1-1, with a tentative D call TRBD1 (5 bases). V was shortened by 6 bases and J by 4 bases, with 12 bases between the two germline ends. Germline V gene lookup returns CDR1 MNHEY and CDR2 SMNVEV (reference sequence). This CDR3 has 13 residues. CDR3 region: CASSFGGGTEAFF. For the CDR3, the DNA is TGTGCCAGCAGCTTCGGGGGGGGCACTGAAGCTTTCTTT.

The rearrangement joins TRBV11-3 to TRBJ2-2; TRBD2 aligns across 8 bases. V lost 5 bases, J lost 5 bases, and 7 bases stayed unmatched. The germline V gene has CDR1 SGHNT and CDR2 YENEEA. The CDR3 totals 15 residues. CDR3 loop: CASSPSAGATGELFF. For the CDR3, the DNA is TGTGCCAGCAGCCCTTCAGCGGGAGCGACCGGGGAGCTGTTTTTT.

The chain uses TRBV9 and TRBJ2-3; TRBD1 agrees at 8 bases. V dropped 0 bases and J dropped 1; count of bases not matched to a gene: 1. This CDR3 has 15 residues. Germline-derived CDR1 and CDR2 are SGDLS and YYNGEE. The CDR3 loop is CASSVEGQGTDTQYF. CDR3 DNA: TGTGCCAGCAGCGTAGAGGGACAGGGCACAGATACGCAGTATTTT.

This clone was seen just once. The chain joins TRBV13 to TRBJ1-4; maybe TRBD1 (5 bases). With 4 bases removed from V and 12 bases from J, the gap between germline ends came to 12 bases. The germline CDR1 and CDR2 sequences are PRHDT and FYEKMQ (reference sequence). This CDR3 contains 12 residues. CDR3 coding DNA: TGTGCCAGCAGCTCCCAGGGTTGGGAACTGTTTTTT. Protein product: CASSSQGWELFF.

The V and J genes are TRBV5-5 and TRBJ2-5, with D maybe TRBD2 (6 bases). CDR3 length equals 16 residues. Germline CDR1 reads SGHKS; CDR2 reads YYEKEE (reference sequence). V was trimmed by 0 bases and J by 1 base, leaving 13 bases between them. The CDR3 sequence: CASSLAGGLGQETQYF. The CDR3 region has the DNA TGTGCCAGCAGCTTGGCCGGGGGTTTGGGCCAAGAGACCCAGTACTTC.

This chain joins TRBV28 and TRBJ1-3; D is ambiguous. The V gene's germline CDR1 is MDHEN and CDR2 SYDVKM. Trimming stripped 4 bases from V and 0 bases from J, with 16 bases between. The CDR3 extends over 17 amino acids. The CDR3 loop is CASSSPKGGLSGNTIYF. CDR3 in DNA: TGTGCCAGCAGTTCACCTAAAGGCGGACTCTCTGGAAACACCATATATTTT.

The genes are TRBV15 and TRBJ2-2, with D possibly matching TRBD2 (5 bases). Germline CDR1 and CDR2: LNHNV and YYDKDF (reference sequence). V shed 3 bases and J shed 8 bases, with 19 bases lying between them. The CDR3 covers 16 residues. The CDR3 reads CATSSAATDFKGELFF. CDR3 DNA sequence: TGTGCCACCAGCAGCGCCGCAACGGACTTTAAGGGGGAGCTGTTTTTT.

This rearrangement joins TRBV4-1 to TRBJ1-4; possible D gene TRBD1, 5 bases. This CDR3 has 14 amino acids. Germline lookup yields CDR1 MGHRA and CDR2 YSYEKL. The ends were cut back, 4 bases at V and 8 bases at J, with 14 bases in the middle. CDR3 region: CASSRIQAGEKLFF. Here the CDR3 DNA reads TGCGCCAGCAGCCGGATACAGGCGGGAGAAAAACTGTTTTTT.

The J gene is TRBJ1-6, the V gene TRBV2; possible D gene TRBD1, 6 bases. The CDR3 consists of 14 residues. CDR1 is SNHLY, CDR2 FYNNEI, per germline. The ends were cut back, 4 bases at V and 11 bases at J, with 15 bases in the middle. In DNA form, the CDR3 reads TGTGCCAGCAGTGCTTCATTTAAGGGGGCACCCCTCCACTTT. As protein: CASSASFKGAPLHF.

This chain connects TRBV28 to TRBJ1-5; weak D call: TRBD1 (5 bases). This CDR3 has 15 residues. In germline, CDR1 is MDHEN, CDR2 SYDVKM. V was trimmed by 0 bases and J by 2 bases, leaving 8 bases between them. CDR3 bases: TGTGCCAGCAGTTTATGGGGGGAGGGCAATCAGCCCCAGCATTTT. It specifies CASSLWGEGNQPQHF.